This TCR beta chain originates from a study of blood T cells in healthy people across ages. V lost 2 bases and J lost 0, with 7 bases in between. The CDR3 runs 14 residues. Germline V gene data show CDR1 as SEHNR and CDR2 as FQNEAQ (reference sequence). The second PCR ran about 6 to 12 cycles with a sample-barcoded 5' primer and J-beta primers. TCRdb passed the 5' RACE reads through MiXCR, listing each CDR3 protein once. The sample includes over a million distinct CDR3 sequences, around 59% seen only once; the top ten take under 8.5%. The draw of peripheral blood yielded roughly 10 milliliters from each donor. This clonotype came up a few times.

The chain links TRBV7-9 to TRBJ2-5; D unresolved. Sequenced: blood. This TCR came from a man aged 18 to 30 in good health. The CDR3 protein is CASSLQVYQETQYF. CDR3 DNA sequence: TGTGCCAGCAGCTTACAGGTGTACCAAGAGACCCAGTACTTC. The full variable domain, with the rest looked up from reference TRBV7-9 and TRBJ2-5, is DTGVSQNPRHKITKRGQNVTFRCDPISEHNRLYWYRQTLGQGPEFLTYFQNEAQLEKSRLLSDRFSAERPKGSFSTLEIQRTEQGDSAMYLCASSLQVYQETQYFGPGTRLLVL.